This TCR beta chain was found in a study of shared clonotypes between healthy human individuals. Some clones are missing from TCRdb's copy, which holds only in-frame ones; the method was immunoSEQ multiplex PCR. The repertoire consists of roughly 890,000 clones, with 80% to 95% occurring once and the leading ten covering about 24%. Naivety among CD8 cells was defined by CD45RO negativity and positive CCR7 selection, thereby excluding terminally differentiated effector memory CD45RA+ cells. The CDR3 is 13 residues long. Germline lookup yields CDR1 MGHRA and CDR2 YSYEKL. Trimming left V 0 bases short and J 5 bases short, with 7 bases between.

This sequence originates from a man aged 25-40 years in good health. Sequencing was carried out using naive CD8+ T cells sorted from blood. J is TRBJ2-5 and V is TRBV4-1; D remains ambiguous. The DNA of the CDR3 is TGCGCCAGCAGCCAAGAGCCTCTGGAGACCCAGTACTTC. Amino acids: CASSQEPLETQYF.